This passage covers 25 T cell receptor beta chains from one sample sequenced in a study of blood T cell repertoires in COVID-19 (dated by TCRdb to about 2020). Libraries were constructed by the immunoSEQ multiplex PCR assay. Drawn from immuneACCESS, this table holds only the in-frame rearrangements with V and J called that TCRdb kept. Clones are partly lost; checked studies trace under half to an unresolved V gene and leave the rest unexplained. The sample table records roughly 330,000 clones; 88% of these occur just once. In total, the top ten clones hold approximately 4% of the sample. The sample consisted of peripheral blood. The receptor set was obtained from a woman in her fifties or sixties with active or convalescent COVID-19.

This chain uses TRBV4-3 with TRBJ2-1; 10 bases match TRBD1. Germline V gene data show CDR1 as LGHNA and CDR2 as YSLEER. The CDR3 has 14 residues. V gave up 3 bases and J gave up 6 bases; unmatched junction bases: 2. CDR3 residues: CASSQGQGINEQFF. Written as DNA, the CDR3 is TGCGCCAGCAGCCAGGGACAGGGGATCAATGAGCAGTTCTTC.

This rearrangement joins TRBV19 to TRBJ1-2, with D perhaps TRBD1 (5 bases). This CDR3 is built from 11 residues. Trimming stripped 7 bases from V and 8 bases from J, with 11 bases between. Germline CDR1 is LNHDA and CDR2 is SQIVND (reference sequence). This CDR3 reads CASTREGGYTF. DNA of the CDR3: TGTGCCAGTACCAGGGAGGGCGGCTACACCTTC.

The J gene is TRBJ2-7, the V gene TRBV18, with 9 bases lining up with TRBD2. V was clipped by 2 bases and J by 5 bases; unmatched bases: 7. The CDR3 length is 15 residues. Germline lookup yields CDR1 KGHSH and CDR2 LQKENI. CDR3 sequence: CASSPGTSSNHEQYF. The CDR3, as DNA: TGTGCCAGCTCACCAGGGACTAGCAGTAACCACGAGCAGTACTTC.

V gene TRBV19 combines with J gene TRBJ1-5, with unresolved D. CDR1 and CDR2 (germline): LNHDA, SQIVND (reference sequence). V was clipped by 6 bases and J by 6 bases, with 15 bases between them. CDR3 length equals 14 residues. The CDR3 sequence: CASRGPGVGQPQHF. CDR3 nucleotide sequence: TGTGCCAGTAGGGGCCCCGGGGTCGGTCAGCCCCAGCATTTT.

The genes are TRBV6-6 and TRBJ2-1, with 9 bases that match TRBD2. J gave up 5 bases and V 6 bases, and 8 bases lay outside the gene matches. The CDR3 consists of 15 residues. Germline V CDR1 and CDR2: MNHNY, SVGAGI (reference sequence). CDR3 loop: CASRSGTSLNNEQFF. The DNA for the CDR3 is TGTGCCAGCAGATCCGGGACTAGCCTTAACAATGAGCAGTTCTTC.

This clone was seen just once. CDR3 residues: CATSTRQGWVDEQFF. As DNA, the CDR3 is TGTGCCACCAGCACCCGACAGGGTTGGGTCGATGAGCAGTTCTTC. The V gene is TRBV15, the J gene TRBJ2-1, with 7 nucleotides matching TRBD1. V trimming: 4 bases; J trimming: 8 bases; junction bases outside the gene matches: 11. This CDR3 region has 15 residues. Per the germline V gene, CDR1 is LNHNV and CDR2 is YYDKDF (reference sequence).

The chain joins TRBV10-3 to TRBJ2-1; D not certain. CDR3 length: 13 amino acids. CDR1 is ENHRY and CDR2 is SYGVKD in the germline V gene. The V end was cut by 2 bases, the J end by 9 bases, with 11 bases between. CDR3 sequence reads: CAISELVSAEQFF. CDR3 sequence (DNA): TGTGCCATCAGTGAGCTAGTCTCAGCTGAGCAGTTCTTC.

This clone was picked up one time. This chain uses TRBV18 with TRBJ2-6; 10 positions agree with TRBD1. The CDR3 is 12 amino acids. CDR1 and CDR2 from the germline V gene are KGHSH and LQKENI. After removal of 6 bases from V and 19 bases from J, the junction contained 9 bases not matched to a gene. CDR3: CASSRTGGLLTF. As DNA, the CDR3 is TGTGCCAGCTCCCGGACAGGGGGTCTACTTACTTTC. The entire variable domain, with the rest obtained from reference TRBV18 and TRBJ2-6, is as follows: NAGVMQNPRHLVRRRGQEARLRCSPMKGHSHVYWYRQLPEEGLKFMVYLQKENIIDESGMPKERFSAEFPKEGPSILRIQQVVRGDSAAYFCASSRTGGLLTFGAGSRLTVL.

The DNA for the CDR3 is TGTGCCAGCAGCCCATCTAGCGGGGGACTCGCCGAGCAGTACTTC. It specifies CASSPSSGGLAEQYF. The chain employs TRBV7-3 and TRBJ2-7; 10 bases line up with TRBD2. Germline-derived CDR1 and CDR2 are SGHTA and FQGTGA. The CDR3 consists of 15 residues. Trimming removed 5 bases from V and 6 bases from J; junction bases left unmatched: 10.

V gene TRBV5-6 combines with J gene TRBJ1-3; D remains unclear. V was clipped by 1 base and J by 0 bases, with 5 bases between them. The CDR3 totals 14 residues. Germline V gene sequence: CDR1 SGHDT, CDR2 YYEEEE. This chain's CDR3 is CASSLYSSGNTIYF. The CDR3 DNA reads TGTGCCAGCAGCTTGTACAGCTCTGGAAACACCATATATTTT.

This chain uses TRBV6-5 with TRBJ1-5, with unresolved D. Trimming left V 7 bases short and J 0 bases short, with 4 bases between. Germline V lookup: CDR1 MNHEY, CDR2 SVGAGI. CDR3 length: 12 residues. For the CDR3, the DNA is TGTGCCAGCACAAATAGCAATCAGCCCCAGCATTTT. Amino acid sequence: CASTNSNQPQHF.

This chain links TRBV4-1 with TRBJ2-1; D perhaps matches TRBD2 (6 bases). There are 12 residues in the CDR3. CDR1 MGHRA and CDR2 YSYEKL come from the germline V gene. Trimming took 3 bases from V and 9 from J, leaving 9 bases between them. In DNA form, the CDR3 reads TGCGCCAGCAGCCAGCTCGGGGGTGAGCAGTTCTTC. It translates to CASSQLGGEQFF.

This clone was found once. V is TRBV27 and J is TRBJ2-1; 10 nucleotides match TRBD2. V lost 3 bases to trimming and J lost 4 bases; unmatched junction nucleotides: 3. The CDR3 is 15 residues long. The germline CDR1 and CDR2 sequences are MNHEY and SMNVEV (reference sequence). The CDR3 coding sequence is TGTGCCAGCAGTTTTCTAGCGGGGGAGTACAATGAGCAGTTCTTC. It codes for CASSFLAGEYNEQFF.

The chain employs TRBV13 and TRBJ2-2; D gene ambiguous. CDR1 and CDR2 from the germline V gene are PRHDT and FYEKMQ (reference sequence). V was shortened by 3 bases and J by 1 base, with 9 bases between the two germline ends. CDR3 length equals 15 residues. The CDR3 DNA sequence: TGTGCCAGCAGCTTCGACACAGAGAACACCGGGGAGCTGTTTTTT. Translating it yields CASSFDTENTGELFF.

The V and J genes are TRBV3-1 (or the pseudogene TRBV3-2) and TRBJ1-2, with TRBD1 as a possible D gene (5 bases). Trimming shortened V by 3 bases and J by 4 bases, and 9 bases separated the two germline ends. CDR1 is LGHDT, CDR2 YNNKEL, per germline (reference sequence). The CDR3 contains 13 residues. DNA for the CDR3: TGTGCCAGCAGCCAGCGGGACCCCTATGGCTACACCTTC. Protein: CASSQRDPYGYTF.

The J gene is TRBJ2-2, the V gene TRBV9; D remains unclear. In germline, CDR1 is SGDLS, CDR2 YYNGEE. The CDR3 loop spans 15 amino acids. The V end was cut by 3 bases, the J end by 1 base, with 10 bases between. DNA for the CDR3: TGTGCCAGCAGCGATTCCCTCCGGAACACCGGGGAGCTGTTTTTT. Translating it yields CASSDSLRNTGELFF.

V is TRBV18 and J is TRBJ2-7; no reliable D call. The CDR3 length is 13 residues. Germline values: CDR1 KGHSH, CDR2 LQKENI. Trimming took 3 bases from V and 7 from J, leaving 13 bases between them. In DNA, the CDR3 is TGTGCCAGCTCACCGAACCAGGAAGTGGAGCAGTACTTC. Translation gives CASSPNQEVEQYF.

This clone was counted once. This chain uses TRBV9 with TRBJ1-2; D gene unclear. Trimming removed 0 bases at V and 8 bases at J, with 8 bases between. CDR3 length: 12 residues. Germline CDR1 and CDR2: SGDLS and YYNGEE. The CDR3 nucleotides are TGTGCCAGCAGCGTAGGCAGTGGCGGCTACACCTTC. As protein: CASSVGSGGYTF.

V gene TRBV28 combines with J gene TRBJ2-5, with 12 bases fitting TRBD2. Germline V gene sequence: CDR1 MDHEN, CDR2 SYDVKM. CDR3 length: 14 amino acids. With V trimmed by 6 bases and J by 4 bases, 3 bases remained unmatched. CDR3 coding DNA: TGTGCCAGCAGCCGGACTAGCGGGATAGAGACCCAGTACTTC. Translating gives CASSRTSGIETQYF.

Remarks on this clone: Other DNA sequences in the sample encode the same CDR3. The V gene is TRBV6-2 or TRBV6-3, the J gene TRBJ2-7; D remains unclear. CDR3 size: 12 residues. Germline CDR1 reads MNHEY; CDR2 reads SVGEGT. V shed 3 bases and J shed 4 bases, with 7 bases lying between them. CDR3 amino acids: CASSYPVYEQYF. The CDR3, as DNA: TGTGCCAGCAGTTATCCAGTTTACGAGCAGTACTTC.

The genes are TRBV19 and TRBJ1-2; D is perhaps TRBD1 (6 bases). CDR1 is LNHDA and CDR2 is SQIVND in the germline V gene (reference sequence). The CDR3 runs to 15 residues. The V end was cut by 5 bases, the J end by 3 bases, with 16 bases between. The CDR3 DNA sequence: TGTGCCAGTAGTCTAACAGGGCTAAAGGACTATGGCTACACCTTC. Its translation: CASSLTGLKDYGYTF.

This chain uses TRBV15 with TRBJ2-5; D might be TRBD2 (5 bases). The germline V and J ends were trimmed by 6 bases and 2 bases, with 16 bases remaining between them. Germline V gives CDR1 LNHNV, CDR2 YYDKDF (reference sequence). CDR3 length: 15 amino acids. The CDR3 DNA reads TGTGCCACCAGGACTGGGCAAGGAGGACAAGAGACCCAGTACTTC. Protein sequence: CATRTGQGGQETQYF. Supplemented by reference TRBV15 and TRBJ2-5, the full variable domain reads DAMVIQNPRYQVTQFGKPVTLSCSQTLNHNVMYWYQQKSSQAPKLLFHYYDKDFNNEADTPDNFQSRRPNTSFCFLDIRSPGLGDTAMYLCATRTGQGGQETQYFGPGTRLLVL.

The chain is built from TRBV28 and TRBJ1-6; D is uncertain. Germline values: CDR1 MDHEN, CDR2 SYDVKM. The CDR3 consists of 17 residues. Trimming took off 3 bases at V and 7 bases at J, with 19 bases between the two ends. CDR3 nucleotides: TGTGCCAGCAGTTTGGGCCCCGCGATCTCAGAGAATTCACCCCTCCACTTT. Protein product: CASSLGPAISENSPLHF.

This sequence joins TRBV11-2 and TRBJ2-5; 10 bases match TRBD1. V gave up 4 bases and J gave up 3 bases; unmatched junction bases: 14. CDR3 length equals 18 residues. Germline lookup yields CDR1 SGHAT and CDR2 FQNNGV. This CDR3 is CASSSKVRQGAGEETQYF. The CDR3 DNA reads as TGTGCCAGCAGCTCTAAAGTCCGACAGGGGGCAGGTGAAGAGACCCAGTACTTC.

The V gene is TRBV2, the J gene TRBJ1-5, with D possibly being TRBD1 (5 bases). CDR3 length equals 15 residues. Germline V gene data show CDR1 as SNHLY and CDR2 as FYNNEI. Trimming shortened V by 0 bases and J by 4 bases, and 10 bases separated the two germline ends. For the CDR3, the DNA is TGTGCCAGCAGTGAAGCATGGGGGGGGAATCAGCCCCAGCATTTT. Translating it yields CASSEAWGGNQPQHF.